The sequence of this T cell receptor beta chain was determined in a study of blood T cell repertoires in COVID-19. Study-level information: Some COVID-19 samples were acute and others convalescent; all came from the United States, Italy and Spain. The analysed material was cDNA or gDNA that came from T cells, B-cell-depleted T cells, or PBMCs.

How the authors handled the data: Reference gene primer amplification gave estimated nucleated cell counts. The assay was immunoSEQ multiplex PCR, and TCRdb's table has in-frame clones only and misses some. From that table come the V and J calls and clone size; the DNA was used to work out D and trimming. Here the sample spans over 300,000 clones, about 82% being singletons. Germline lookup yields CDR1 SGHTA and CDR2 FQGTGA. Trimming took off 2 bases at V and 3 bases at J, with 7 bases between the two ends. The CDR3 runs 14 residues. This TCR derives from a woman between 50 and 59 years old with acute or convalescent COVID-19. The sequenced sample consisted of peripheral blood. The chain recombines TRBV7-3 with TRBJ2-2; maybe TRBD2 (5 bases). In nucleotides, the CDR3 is TGTGCCAGCAGCTTAGGGCGGGACACCGGGGAGCTGTTTTTT. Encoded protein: CASSLGRDTGELFF. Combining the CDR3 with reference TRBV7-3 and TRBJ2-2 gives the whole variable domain GAGVSQTPSNKVTEKGKYVELRCDPISGHTALYWYRQSLGQGPEFLIYFQGTGAADDSGLPNDRFFAVRPEGSVSTLKIQRTERGDSAVYLCASSLGRDTGELFFGEGSRLTVL.